The sample holds one count of the clone carrying this T cell receptor (beta chain). The antigen is not known. A read error may account for a junction end that differs from germline. The data are from a study of cytomegalovirus exposure and HLA in healthy donors. Whole-study findings and limits: Reports described diagnosis of cytomegalovirus status by the classifier as highly specific and sensitive. According to a later analysis, donors in an Asian-associated ancestry cluster reportedly had fewer N-insertions than the roughly 640-donor mean.

The germline gives CDR1 ENHRY, CDR2 SYGVKD. This CDR3 is 13 amino acids long. The PCR ran on 60 Vbeta and 13 Jbeta primers. Generated by immunoSEQ multiplex PCR, the TCRdb table keeps only in-frame clones and is missing some. The data show roughly 190,000 clones, around 78% seen once. The receptor was isolated from a woman between 25 and 40 years old in good health and CMV-seropositive. The sequenced material came from PBMCs. The chain employs TRBV10-3 and TRBJ1-1; D may be TRBD1 (6 bases). CDR3 nucleotide sequence: TGTGCCATCAGTGAGTCGACTCGGACAGCAACGATCTTT. It codes for CAISESTRTATIF.